What follows are 26 T cell receptor beta chains derived from one specimen sequenced in a study of cytomegalovirus exposure and HLA in healthy donors. Assay used: immunoSEQ multiplex PCR; TCRdb lists only in-frame clones, some missing. The data show roughly 130,000 clones, roughly nine tenths seen once. Sequencing was done on a sample of PBMCs. Receptor source: a man aged 18 to 35 in good health and CMV-seronegative.

Comments on this clone: Other DNA sequences in this specimen translate into the identical CDR3. V usage is TRBV7-9 and J usage is TRBJ2-7; no definite D call. From germline, CDR1 is SEHNR and CDR2 FQNEAQ (reference sequence). CDR3 length equals 11 residues. The V end was cut by 5 bases, the J end by 1 base, with 3 bases between. CDR3 in DNA: TGTGCCAGCAGCCTGTCCTACGAGCAGTACTTC. Residues: CASSLSYEQYF.

The chain is built from TRBV28 and TRBJ2-7, with D hard to call. This CDR3 contains 11 residues. Trimming removed 8 bases at V and 6 bases at J, with 11 bases between. Per the germline V gene, CDR1 is MDHEN and CDR2 is SYDVKM. CDR3 region: CASLGGAEQYF. CDR3 DNA: TGTGCCAGCCTCGGTGGAGCCGAGCAGTACTTC.

The V call is TRBV6-1, the J call TRBJ2-5; 12 positions match TRBD2. CDR1 MNHNS and CDR2 SASEGT come from the germline V gene. V shed 7 bases, J shed 6 bases, and the junction held 6 bases outside the gene matches. This CDR3 has 14 amino acids. For the CDR3, the DNA is TGTGCCAGCATCCCAACTAGCGGGGGGAAGACCCAGTACTTC. Translated, it gives CASIPTSGGKTQYF.

This clone has more than one count but fewer than ten. The chain employs TRBV4-3 and TRBJ2-5; D is possibly TRBD2 (5 bases). The CDR3 runs to 15 residues. Germline V gene data show CDR1 as LGHNA and CDR2 as YSLEER. Trimming shortened V by 1 base and J by 1 base, and 10 bases separated the two germline ends. The CDR3, as DNA: TGCGCCAGCAGCCAAGTGGGAGAGCCCCAAGAGACCCAGTACTTC. Protein sequence: CASSQVGEPQETQYF.

In this sample, this clone turned up once. The chain joins TRBV11-2 to TRBJ2-7; 10 nucleotides line up with TRBD1. The CDR3 is 15 amino acids. Unmatched junction bases numbered 10, after V lost 5 bases and J lost 6 bases. Germline V lookup: CDR1 SGHAT, CDR2 FQNNGV. The CDR3: CASSPDRGPHGEQYF. For the CDR3, the DNA is TGTGCCAGCAGCCCAGACAGGGGGCCTCATGGCGAGCAGTACTTC.

In its sample, this clone was seen once. V usage is TRBV2 and J usage is TRBJ2-1, with TRBD2 as a possible D gene (6 bases). The CDR3 contains 17 residues. V was trimmed by 6 bases and J by 5 bases, leaving 23 bases between them. From germline, CDR1 is SNHLY and CDR2 FYNNEI. DNA of the CDR3: TGTGCCAGCAGGAAGGCCATTTTGGCTAGCGAAAACAATGAGCAGTTCTTC. Translated: CASRKAILASENNEQFF.

This chain links TRBV6-6 with TRBJ1-2; 7 bases map to TRBD1. This CDR3 is 14 amino acids long. CDR1 is MNHNY, CDR2 SVGAGI, per germline (reference sequence). J lost 8 bases, V lost 0 bases, and 6 bases had no gene match. The CDR3 sequence: CASSYSRGTDGYTF. CDR3 in DNA: TGTGCCAGCAGTTACTCGAGGGGGACAGACGGCTACACCTTC.

This chain joins TRBV7-9 and TRBJ1-2; 9 bases agree with TRBD1. The germline V gene has CDR1 SEHNR and CDR2 FQNEAQ (reference sequence). V gave up 5 bases and J gave up 0 bases; unmatched junction bases: 13. CDR3 length equals 18 residues. Here the CDR3 reads CASSTPNPTGGPNYGYTF. The DNA for the CDR3 is TGTGCCAGCAGCACCCCAAACCCCACAGGGGGCCCTAACTATGGCTACACCTTC.

The rearrangement joins TRBV5-1 to TRBJ1-1; D remains unclear. Germline values: CDR1 SGHRS, CDR2 YFSETQ. The CDR3 contains 15 residues. The ends were cut back, 4 bases at V and 1 base at J, with 14 bases in the middle. CDR3 loop: CASSTQWAANTEAFF. In nucleotides, the CDR3 is TGCGCCAGCAGCACCCAATGGGCAGCGAACACTGAAGCTTTCTTT.

The chain is built from TRBV12-5 and TRBJ2-1; 7 bases agree with TRBD1. Losses at the gene ends were 9 bases for V and 0 bases for J; bases not matched to a gene: 5. The germline gives CDR1 LGHNT, CDR2 FRNRAP. CDR3 length: 14 residues. The CDR3 spells CASCRGSSYNEQFF. CDR3 coding DNA: TGTGCTAGCTGCAGGGGGAGCTCCTACAATGAGCAGTTCTTC.

This clone has just a few counts. The V gene is TRBV7-9, the J gene TRBJ1-1; D uncertain. The CDR3 covers 15 residues. Germline CDR1 and CDR2: SEHNR and FQNEAQ (reference sequence). The ends were cut back, 1 base at V and 3 bases at J, with 12 bases in the middle. CDR3 in DNA: TGTGCCAGCAGCTTAGATTTGGTAGTTTACACTGAAGCTTTCTTT. Amino acids: CASSLDLVVYTEAFF. Combining the CDR3 with reference TRBV7-9 and TRBJ1-1 gives the whole variable domain DTGVSQNPRHKITKRGQNVTFRCDPISEHNRLYWYRQTLGQGPEFLTYFQNEAQLEKSRLLSDRFSAERPKGSFSTLEIQRTEQGDSAMYLCASSLDLVVYTEAFFGQGTRLTVV.

The chain combines TRBV27 with TRBJ1-6; D remains ambiguous. This CDR3 has 12 amino acids. The germline V gene encodes CDR1 MNHEY and CDR2 SMNVEV (reference sequence). V was shortened by 3 bases and J by 15 bases, with 12 bases between the two germline ends. The CDR3 bases are TGTGCCAGCAGTTTTACACGTAACGTCCTCCACTTT. It specifies CASSFTRNVLHF.

The chain has TRBV14 and TRBJ1-1; 8 nucleotides match TRBD1. CDR1 is SGHDN, CDR2 FVKESK, per germline. V shed 4 bases, J shed 4 bases, and the junction held 8 bases outside the gene matches. This CDR3 contains 15 residues. The CDR3 nucleotides are TGTGCCAGCAGCCTCCTAGGACAGGGCGGCACTGAAGCTTTCTTT. This translates into CASSLLGQGGTEAFF. Supplemented by reference TRBV14 and TRBJ1-1, the full variable domain reads EAGVTQFPSHSVIEKGQTVTLRCDPISGHDNLYWYRRVMGKEIKFLLHFVKESKQDESGMPNNRFLAERTGGTYSTLKVQPAELEDSGVYFCASSLLGQGGTEAFFGQGTRLTVV.

This chain joins TRBV28 and TRBJ2-1; D is possibly TRBD1 (6 bases). The V end lost 2 bases, the J end lost 7 bases, and 12 bases lay between the germline ends. The CDR3 sequence is 14 residues long. CDR1 and CDR2 (germline): MDHEN, SYDVKM. The CDR3 reads CASSLTNRGNEQFF. DNA of the CDR3: TGTGCCAGCAGTTTAACCAATAGGGGGAATGAGCAGTTCTTC. Together with reference TRBV28 and TRBJ2-1, the CDR3 gives the full variable domain: DVKVTQSSRYLVKRTGEKVFLECVQDMDHENMFWYRQDPGLGLRLIYFSYDVKMKEKGDIPEGYSVSREKKERFSLILESASTNQTSMYLCASSLTNRGNEQFFGPGTRLTVL.

The gene calls are TRBV7-9 and TRBJ1-1, with 9 bases fitting TRBD1. J was trimmed by 10 bases and V by 3 bases; bases with no gene match: 12. The CDR3 consists of 15 residues. Germline V CDR1 and CDR2: SEHNR, FQNEAQ (reference sequence). Here the CDR3 reads CASSFEDRGRSRAFF. For the CDR3, the DNA is TGTGCCAGCAGCTTCGAGGACAGGGGACGGTCTCGAGCTTTCTTT.

J is TRBJ2-6 and V is TRBV10-3; TRBD1 is a possible D gene (5 bases). From germline, CDR1 is ENHRY and CDR2 SYGVKD. This CDR3 region has 17 residues. Trimming removed 5 bases at V and 4 bases at J, with 18 bases between. The CDR3: CAISLGVSYSGANVLTF. In DNA, the CDR3 is TGTGCCATCAGTTTAGGGGTTTCTTATTCAGGGGCCAACGTCCTGACTTTC.

The sample holds a few counts of this clone. This chain uses TRBV7-8 with TRBJ1-4; 7 positions match TRBD1. The CDR3 runs 14 residues. The V and J ends lost 3 bases and 8 bases, in that order; junction bases with no gene match: 6. Germline V lookup: CDR1 SGHVS, CDR2 FQNEAQ. CDR3 amino acids: CASSFRDSGEKLFF. DNA for the CDR3: TGTGCCAGCAGCTTCCGGGACAGTGGCGAAAAACTGTTTTTT.

V usage is TRBV9 and J usage is TRBJ2-2; D is unclear. The CDR3 extends over 14 amino acids. Germline CDR1 and CDR2: SGDLS and YYNGEE. V was pared by 4 bases and J by 7 bases, with 14 bases between. The CDR3 DNA is TGTGCCAGCAGCCTATACTCAAGCCTCGGGGAGCTGTTTTTT. Translation: CASSLYSSLGELFF.

V gene TRBV27 combines with J gene TRBJ2-7; TRBD2 is a possible D gene (5 bases). CDR1 MNHEY and CDR2 SMNVEV come from the germline V gene (reference sequence). This CDR3 has 15 residues. V was pared by 2 bases and J by 2 bases, with 13 bases between. In nucleotides, the CDR3 is TGTGCCAGCAGTTTAGATCGGGGTTTTACCTACGAGCAGTACTTC. This gives the protein CASSLDRGFTYEQYF.

The genes are TRBV14 and TRBJ2-7; D perhaps matches TRBD1 (6 bases). There are 14 residues in the CDR3. Trimming took off 4 bases at V and 1 base at J, with 11 bases between the two ends. Germline CDR1 and CDR2: SGHDN and FVKESK. CDR3 sequence reads: CASSRVGQSYEQYF. For the CDR3, the DNA is TGTGCCAGCAGCCGGGTAGGACAGTCCTACGAGCAGTACTTC.

The chain combines TRBV2 with TRBJ2-7; D is uncertain. The CDR3 contains 13 residues. Trimming shortened V by 7 bases and J by 1 base, and 11 bases separated the two germline ends. Germline CDR1 reads SNHLY; CDR2 reads FYNNEI. CDR3 residues: CASNGQASYEQYF. The CDR3 DNA reads as TGTGCCAGCAATGGGCAGGCATCCTACGAGCAGTACTTC.

CDR3 nucleotide sequence: TGTGCCAGCAGCTTTGGGACTAGCGGGAGTCATGAGCAGTTCTTC. It yields the protein CASSFGTSGSHEQFF. This sequence joins TRBV7-9 and TRBJ2-1; 14 bases are a match to TRBD2. The CDR3 is 15 residues long. The V and J ends lost 3 bases and 8 bases, in that order; junction bases with no gene match: 3. Germline V gene lookup returns CDR1 SEHNR and CDR2 FQNEAQ (reference sequence). Variable domain in full (rest from reference TRBV7-9 and TRBJ2-1): DTGVSQNPRHKITKRGQNVTFRCDPISEHNRLYWYRQTLGQGPEFLTYFQNEAQLEKSRLLSDRFSAERPKGSFSTLEIQRTEQGDSAMYLCASSFGTSGSHEQFFGPGTRLTVL.

The table lists this clone with a few counts. The rearrangement uses TRBV18 and TRBJ1-5; D gene unclear. This CDR3 region has 15 residues. Germline CDR1 KGHSH, CDR2 LQKENI. The V end lost 2 bases, the J end lost 0 bases, and 8 bases lay between the germline ends. The CDR3 nucleotides read TGTGCCAGCTCACCAAGCAGCGATAGCAATCAGCCCCAGCATTTT. It is translated as CASSPSSDSNQPQHF.

This clone was counted once. The chain recombines TRBV19 with TRBJ1-1; a weak D match, TRBD1 (6 bases). The CDR3 covers 12 residues. Looked up from germline, CDR1 is LNHDA and CDR2 is SQIVND (reference sequence). Trimming took 10 bases from V and 6 from J, leaving 15 bases between them. This CDR3 reads CATGTGGAEAFF. CDR3 bases: TGTGCCACCGGGACGGGGGGCGCTGAAGCTTTCTTT.

The V gene is TRBV6-1, the J gene TRBJ1-1, with TRBD1 as a possible D gene (6 bases). Germline V gene lookup returns CDR1 MNHNS and CDR2 SASEGT. The V end lost 4 bases, the J end lost 3 bases, and 9 bases lay between the germline ends. The CDR3 loop spans 13 amino acids. CDR3 nucleotides: TGTGCCAGCAGTGGACAGGCGGACACTGAAGCTTTCTTT. The encoded protein is CASSGQADTEAFF.

This chain uses TRBV28 with TRBJ2-7; TRBD1 matches 10 bases. J gave up 4 bases and V 8 bases, and 8 bases lay outside the gene matches. CDR3 length: 14 residues. Germline V gene data show CDR1 as MDHEN and CDR2 as SYDVKM. The CDR3 spells CASRLTGGRYEQYF. CDR3 DNA: TGTGCCAGCCGCTTGACAGGGGGCAGGTACGAGCAGTACTTC.